The clone carrying this TCR beta chain has only one observation. Trimming at V came to 5 bases and at J to 1 base, leaving 5 bases not matched to a gene. CDR1 and CDR2 from the germline V gene are LNHDA and SQIVND (reference sequence). The CDR3 extends over 15 amino acids. The sample comes from a study of identifying expanded T cells in peripheral blood. Sequencing used immunoSEQ multiplex PCR; TCRdb keeps in-frame clones, though not all of them. The top ten clones hold under 5% of a sample with 60,000 to 70,000 clones, over 75% of them seen once. The specimen sequenced was blood. This chain links TRBV19 with TRBJ2-7; 10 bases fit TRBD1. The receptor comes from a person between 18 and 69 years old in good health. CDR3 sequence: CASSPTGGASYEQYF. The CDR3 bases are TGTGCCAGTAGTCCGACAGGGGGCGCATCCTACGAGCAGTACTTC. Filled out from reference TRBV19 and TRBJ2-7, the complete variable domain reads DGGITQSPKYLFRKEGQNVTLSCEQNLNHDAMYWYRQDPGQGLRLIYYSQIVNDFQKGDIAEGYSVSREKKESFPLTVTSAQKNPTAFYLCASSPTGGASYEQYFGPGTRLTVT.